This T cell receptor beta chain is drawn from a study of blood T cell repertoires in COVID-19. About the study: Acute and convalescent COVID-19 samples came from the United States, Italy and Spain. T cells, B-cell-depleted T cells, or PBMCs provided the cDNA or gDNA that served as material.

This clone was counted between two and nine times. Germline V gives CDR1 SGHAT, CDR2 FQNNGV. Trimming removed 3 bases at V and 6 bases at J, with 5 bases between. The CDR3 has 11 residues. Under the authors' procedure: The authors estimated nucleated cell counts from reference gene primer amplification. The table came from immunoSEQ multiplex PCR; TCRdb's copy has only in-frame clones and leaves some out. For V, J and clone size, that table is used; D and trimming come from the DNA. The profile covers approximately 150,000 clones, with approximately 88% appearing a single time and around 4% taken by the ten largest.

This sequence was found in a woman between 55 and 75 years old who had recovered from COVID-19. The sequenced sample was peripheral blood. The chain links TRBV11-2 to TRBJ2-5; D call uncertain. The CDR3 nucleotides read TGTGCCAGCAGCTTCGTTCAGACCCAGTACTTC. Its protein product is CASSFVQTQYF.